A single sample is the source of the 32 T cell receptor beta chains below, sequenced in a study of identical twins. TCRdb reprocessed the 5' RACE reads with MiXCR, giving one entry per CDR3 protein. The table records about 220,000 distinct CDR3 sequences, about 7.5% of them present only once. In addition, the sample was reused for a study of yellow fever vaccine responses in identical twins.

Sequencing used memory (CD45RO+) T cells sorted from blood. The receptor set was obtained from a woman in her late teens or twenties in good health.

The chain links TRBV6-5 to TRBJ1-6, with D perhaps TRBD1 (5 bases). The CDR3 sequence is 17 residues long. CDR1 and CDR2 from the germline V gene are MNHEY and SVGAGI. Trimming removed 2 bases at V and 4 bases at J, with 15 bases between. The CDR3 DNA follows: TGTGCCAGCAGTTACGTCGGGACTCCTGATTATAATTCACCCCTCCACTTT. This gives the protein CASSYVGTPDYNSPLHF.

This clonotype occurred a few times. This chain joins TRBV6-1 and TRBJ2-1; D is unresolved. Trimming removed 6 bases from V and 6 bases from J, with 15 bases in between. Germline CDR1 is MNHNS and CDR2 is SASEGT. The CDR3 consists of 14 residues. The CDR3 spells CASSLGSNSNEQFF. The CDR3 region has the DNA TGTGCCAGCAGCCTAGGGTCAAACTCCAATGAGCAGTTCTTC.

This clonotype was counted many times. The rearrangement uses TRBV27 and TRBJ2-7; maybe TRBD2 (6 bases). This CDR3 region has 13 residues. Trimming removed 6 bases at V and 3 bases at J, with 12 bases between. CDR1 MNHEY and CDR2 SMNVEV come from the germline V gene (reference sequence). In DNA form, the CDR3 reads TGTGCCAGCAGGGGCGGGAAAGGCTACGAGCAGTACTTC. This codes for CASRGGKGYEQYF.

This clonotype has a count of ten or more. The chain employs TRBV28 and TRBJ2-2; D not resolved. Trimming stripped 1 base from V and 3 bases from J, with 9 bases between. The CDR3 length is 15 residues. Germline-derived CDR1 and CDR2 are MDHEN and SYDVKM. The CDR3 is CASSLSTGHTGELFF. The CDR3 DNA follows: TGTGCCAGCAGTTTATCGACGGGTCACACCGGGGAGCTGTTTTTT.

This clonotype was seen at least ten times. CDR3 loop: CASSLGPQDIQYF. The CDR3 DNA reads TGTGCCAGCAGTTTGGGCCCTCAGGACATTCAGTACTTC. The genes are TRBV12-3 or TRBV12-4 and TRBJ2-4, with D unresolved. The V and J ends lost 3 bases and 8 bases respectively, with 11 bases between them. The CDR3 is made up of 13 amino acids.

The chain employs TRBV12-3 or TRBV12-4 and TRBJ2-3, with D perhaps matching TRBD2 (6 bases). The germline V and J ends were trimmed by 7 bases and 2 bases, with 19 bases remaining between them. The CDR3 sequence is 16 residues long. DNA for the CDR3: TGTGCCAGCATGACGGCGGGACTGGCCCACACAGATACGCAGTATTTT. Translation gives CASMTAGLAHTDTQYF.

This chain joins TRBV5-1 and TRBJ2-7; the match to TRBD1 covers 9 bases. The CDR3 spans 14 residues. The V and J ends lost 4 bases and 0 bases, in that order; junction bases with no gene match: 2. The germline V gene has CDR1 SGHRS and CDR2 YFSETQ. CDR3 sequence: CASSGTGSSYEQYF. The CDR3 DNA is TGCGCCAGCAGCGGGACAGGGTCCTCCTACGAGCAGTACTTC.

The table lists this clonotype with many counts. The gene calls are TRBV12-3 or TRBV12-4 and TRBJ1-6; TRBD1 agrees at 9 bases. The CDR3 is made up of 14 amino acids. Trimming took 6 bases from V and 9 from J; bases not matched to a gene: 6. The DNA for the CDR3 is TGTGCCAGCAGACCAGGACAGGGGTTTTCACCCCTCCACTTT. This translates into CASRPGQGFSPLHF.

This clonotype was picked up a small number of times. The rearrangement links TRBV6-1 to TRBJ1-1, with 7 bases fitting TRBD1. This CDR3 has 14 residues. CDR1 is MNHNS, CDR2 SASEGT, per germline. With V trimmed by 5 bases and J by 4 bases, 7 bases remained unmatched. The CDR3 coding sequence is TGTGCCAGCAGTAAGGGGGCCCCGGTCACTGAAGCTTTCTTT. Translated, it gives CASSKGAPVTEAFF.

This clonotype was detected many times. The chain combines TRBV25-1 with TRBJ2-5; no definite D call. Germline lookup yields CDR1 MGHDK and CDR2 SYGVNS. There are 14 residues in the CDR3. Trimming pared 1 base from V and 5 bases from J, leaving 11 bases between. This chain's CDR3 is CASSESDPAETQYF. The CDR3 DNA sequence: TGTGCCAGCAGTGAATCCGACCCCGCCGAGACCCAGTACTTC.

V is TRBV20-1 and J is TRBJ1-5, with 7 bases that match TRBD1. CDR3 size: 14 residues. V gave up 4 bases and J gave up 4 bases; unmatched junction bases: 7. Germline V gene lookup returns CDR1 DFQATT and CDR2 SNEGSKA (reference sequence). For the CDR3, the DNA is TGCAGTGCTACTCTGGGACAGCCTAATCAGCCCCAGCATTTT. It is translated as CSATLGQPNQPQHF.

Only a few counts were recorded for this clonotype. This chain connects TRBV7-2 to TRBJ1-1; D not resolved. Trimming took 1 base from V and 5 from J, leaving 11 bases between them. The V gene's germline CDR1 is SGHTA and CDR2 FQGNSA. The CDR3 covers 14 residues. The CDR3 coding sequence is TGTGCCAGCAGCTTAGGAGGGATGAGGACTGAAGCTTTCTTT. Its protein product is CASSLGGMRTEAFF.

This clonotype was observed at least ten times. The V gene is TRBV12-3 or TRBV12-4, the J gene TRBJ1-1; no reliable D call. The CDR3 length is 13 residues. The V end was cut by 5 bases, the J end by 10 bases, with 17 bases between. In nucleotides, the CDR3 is TGTGCCAGCAGTCCCGTGGAGGGCCAAGCAGCTTTCTTT. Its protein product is CASSPVEGQAAFF.

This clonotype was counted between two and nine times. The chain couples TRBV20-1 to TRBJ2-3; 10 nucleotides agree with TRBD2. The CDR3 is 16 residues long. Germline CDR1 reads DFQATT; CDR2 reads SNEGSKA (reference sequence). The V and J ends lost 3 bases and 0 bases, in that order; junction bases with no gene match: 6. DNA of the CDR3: TGCAGTGCTAGTGTAGCGGGAGGCCCTAGCACAGATACGCAGTATTTT. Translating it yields CSASVAGGPSTDTQYF.

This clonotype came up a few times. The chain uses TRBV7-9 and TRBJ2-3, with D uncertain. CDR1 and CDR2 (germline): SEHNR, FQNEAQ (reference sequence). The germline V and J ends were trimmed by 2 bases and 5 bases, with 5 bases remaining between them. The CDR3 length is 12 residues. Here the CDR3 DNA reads TGTGCCAGCAGCTTACCGGGAGATACGCAGTATTTT. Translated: CASSLPGDTQYF.

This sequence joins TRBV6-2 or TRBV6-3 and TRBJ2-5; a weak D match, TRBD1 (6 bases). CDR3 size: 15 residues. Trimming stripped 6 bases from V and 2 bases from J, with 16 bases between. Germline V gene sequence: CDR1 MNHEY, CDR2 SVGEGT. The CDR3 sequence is CASSSPVRGQETQYF. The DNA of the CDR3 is TGTGCCAGCAGCTCACCCGTGAGGGGGCAAGAGACCCAGTACTTC.

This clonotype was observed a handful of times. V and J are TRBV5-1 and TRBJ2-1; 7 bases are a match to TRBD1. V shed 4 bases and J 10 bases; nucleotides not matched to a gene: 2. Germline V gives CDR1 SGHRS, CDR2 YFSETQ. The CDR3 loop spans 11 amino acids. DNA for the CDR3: TGCGCCAGCAGCGTGACAGGGGAGCAGTTCTTC. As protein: CASSVTGEQFF.

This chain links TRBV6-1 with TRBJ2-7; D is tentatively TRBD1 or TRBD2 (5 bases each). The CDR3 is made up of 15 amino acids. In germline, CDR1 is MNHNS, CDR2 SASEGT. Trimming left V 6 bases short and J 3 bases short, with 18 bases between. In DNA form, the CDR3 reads TGTGCCAGCAGACAAGGGACCAGCGGATTCTACGAGCAGTACTTC. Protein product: CASRQGTSGFYEQYF.

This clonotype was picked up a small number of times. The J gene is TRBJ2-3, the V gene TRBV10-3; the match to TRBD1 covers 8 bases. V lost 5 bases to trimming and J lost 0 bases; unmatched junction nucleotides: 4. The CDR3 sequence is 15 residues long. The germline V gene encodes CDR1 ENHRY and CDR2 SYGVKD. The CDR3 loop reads CAISRGQGSTDTQYF. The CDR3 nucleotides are TGTGCCATCAGTCGCGGACAGGGCAGCACAGATACGCAGTATTTT.

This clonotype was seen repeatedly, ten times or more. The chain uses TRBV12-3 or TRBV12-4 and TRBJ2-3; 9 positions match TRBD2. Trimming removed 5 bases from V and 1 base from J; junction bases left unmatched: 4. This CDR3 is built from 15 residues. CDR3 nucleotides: TGTGCCAGCAGTATTAGCGGGAGTCGCACAGATACGCAGTATTTT. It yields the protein CASSISGSRTDTQYF.

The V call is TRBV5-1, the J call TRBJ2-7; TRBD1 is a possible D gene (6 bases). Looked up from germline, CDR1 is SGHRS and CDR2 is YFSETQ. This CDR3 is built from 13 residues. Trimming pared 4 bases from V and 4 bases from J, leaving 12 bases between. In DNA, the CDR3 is TGCGCCAGCAGCGTGACCGACAGGTACGAGCAGTACTTC. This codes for CASSVTDRYEQYF.

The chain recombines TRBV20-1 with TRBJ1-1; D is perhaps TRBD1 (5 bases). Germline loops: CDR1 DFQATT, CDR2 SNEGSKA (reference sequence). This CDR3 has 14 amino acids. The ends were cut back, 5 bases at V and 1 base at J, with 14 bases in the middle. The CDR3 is CSAPPRGGNTEAFF. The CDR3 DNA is TGCAGTGCTCCACCGAGGGGAGGGAACACTGAAGCTTTCTTT.

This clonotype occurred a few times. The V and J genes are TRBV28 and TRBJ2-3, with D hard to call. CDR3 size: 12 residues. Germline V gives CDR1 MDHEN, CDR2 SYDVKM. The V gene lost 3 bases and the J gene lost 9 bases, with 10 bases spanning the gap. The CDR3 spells CASSLAMQTQYF. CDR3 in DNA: TGTGCCAGCAGTTTGGCCATGCAAACGCAGTATTTT.

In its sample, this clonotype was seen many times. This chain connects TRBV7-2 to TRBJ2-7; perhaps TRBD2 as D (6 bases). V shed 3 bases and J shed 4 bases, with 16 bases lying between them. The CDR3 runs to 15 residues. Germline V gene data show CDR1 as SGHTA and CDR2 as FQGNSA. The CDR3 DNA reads TGTGCCAGCAGCTTTAGCCCGGGAGATTCTTACGAGCAGTACTTC. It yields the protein CASSFSPGDSYEQYF.

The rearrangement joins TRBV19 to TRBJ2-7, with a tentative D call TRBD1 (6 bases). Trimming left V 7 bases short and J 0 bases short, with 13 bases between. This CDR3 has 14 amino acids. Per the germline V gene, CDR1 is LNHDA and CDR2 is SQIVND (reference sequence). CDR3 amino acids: CASKTTGPSYEQYF. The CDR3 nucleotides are TGTGCCAGTAAGACTACAGGGCCCTCCTACGAGCAGTACTTC.

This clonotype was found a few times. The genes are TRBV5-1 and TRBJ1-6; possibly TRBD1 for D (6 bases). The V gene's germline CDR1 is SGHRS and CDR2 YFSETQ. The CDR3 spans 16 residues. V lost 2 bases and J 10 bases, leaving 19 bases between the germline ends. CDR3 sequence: CASSLGPEGVGSPLHF. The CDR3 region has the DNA TGCGCCAGCAGCTTAGGCCCAGAGGGGGTTGGATCACCCCTCCACTTT. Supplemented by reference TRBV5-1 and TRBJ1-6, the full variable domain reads KAGVTQTPRYLIKTRGQQVTLSCSPISGHRSVSWYQQTPGQGLQFLFEYFSETQRNKGNFPGRFSGRQFSNSRSEMNVSTLELGDSALYLCASSLGPEGVGSPLHFGNGTRLTVT.

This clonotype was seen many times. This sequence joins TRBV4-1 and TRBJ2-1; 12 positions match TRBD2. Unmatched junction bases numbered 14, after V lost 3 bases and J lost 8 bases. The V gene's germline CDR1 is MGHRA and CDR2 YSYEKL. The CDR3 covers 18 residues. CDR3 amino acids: CASSHQDVLAGGGYEQFF. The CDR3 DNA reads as TGCGCCAGCAGCCATCAAGATGTCCTAGCGGGGGGGGGCTATGAGCAGTTCTTC.

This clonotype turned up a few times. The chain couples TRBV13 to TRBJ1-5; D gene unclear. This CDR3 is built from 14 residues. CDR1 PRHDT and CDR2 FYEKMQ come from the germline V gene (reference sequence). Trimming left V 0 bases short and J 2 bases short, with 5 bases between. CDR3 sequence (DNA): TGTGCCAGCAGCTTAGGACAACGCAATCAGCCCCAGCATTTT. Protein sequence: CASSLGQRNQPQHF.

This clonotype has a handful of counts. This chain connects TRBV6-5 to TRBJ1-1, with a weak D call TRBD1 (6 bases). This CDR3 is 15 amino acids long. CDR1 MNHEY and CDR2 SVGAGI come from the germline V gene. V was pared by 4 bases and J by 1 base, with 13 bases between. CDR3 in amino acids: CASSSVGGPNTEAFF. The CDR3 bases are TGTGCCAGCAGTTCAGTGGGGGGCCCGAACACTGAAGCTTTCTTT.

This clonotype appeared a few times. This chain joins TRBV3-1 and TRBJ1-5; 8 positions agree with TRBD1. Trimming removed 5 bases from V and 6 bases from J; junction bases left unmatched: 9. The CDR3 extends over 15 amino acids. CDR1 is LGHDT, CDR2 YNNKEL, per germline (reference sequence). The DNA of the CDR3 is TGTGCCAGCAGCAAGGACAGGGCCGAGGGTCAGCCCCAGCATTTT. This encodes CASSKDRAEGQPQHF.

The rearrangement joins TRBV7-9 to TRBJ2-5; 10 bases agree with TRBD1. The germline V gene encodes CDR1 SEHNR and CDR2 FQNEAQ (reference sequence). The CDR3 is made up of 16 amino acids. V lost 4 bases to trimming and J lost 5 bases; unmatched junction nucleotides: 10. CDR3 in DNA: TGTGCCAGCAGCTGGGGACAGGGGAGCGCAGGGGAGACCCAGTACTTC. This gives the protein CASSWGQGSAGETQYF.

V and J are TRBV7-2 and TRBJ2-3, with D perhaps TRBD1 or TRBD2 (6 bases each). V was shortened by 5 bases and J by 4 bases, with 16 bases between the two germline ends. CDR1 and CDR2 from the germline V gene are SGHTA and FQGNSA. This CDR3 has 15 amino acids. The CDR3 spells CASSPYRASADTQYF. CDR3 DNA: TGTGCCAGCAGCCCGTACAGGGCTAGCGCAGATACGCAGTATTTT.